Listed below are T cell receptor beta chains from one sample, sequenced in a study of early T cells in non-severe SARS-CoV-2 infection. TCRdb re-analysed the 5' RACE reads in MiXCR, keeping a single row per CDR3 protein. The sample has roughly 99,000 distinct CDR3 sequences; over 8.5% are singletons. The sample consisted of whole blood. These receptors were taken from an adult who was a healthcare worker with PCR-confirmed SARS-CoV-2 infection or an uninfected control (not recorded which). Each CDR3 is given with its conserved first and last residue. D genes are given only for firm matches. Clone size is shown for a subset of rows, as once, few, many or a class of expanded clone.

d_call j_call clone_size v_call cdr3_nt cdr3_aa
- TRBJ2-6 few TRBV7-2 TGTGCCAGCAGCCCTTATGGGGTCTCTGGGGCCAACGTCCTGACTTTC CASSPYGVSGANVLTF
- TRBJ1-2 many TRBV5-5 TGTGCCAGCAGCCCAACCATCGGCAGCAACTATGGCTACACCTTC CASSPTIGSNYGYTF
- TRBJ2-2 - TRBV12-3/TRBV12-4 TGTGCCAGCATCCCGTGGGGGGTCGGGGAGCTGTTTTTT CASIPWGVGELFF
- TRBJ2-2 - TRBV29-1 TGCAGCGTTGACCTCACCGGGGAGCTGTTTTTT CSVDLTGELFF
TRBD1 TRBJ1-2 many TRBV5-6 TGTGCCAGCAGCCCGGACAGGGAGGCCTATGGCTACACCTTC CASSPDREAYGYTF
- TRBJ2-3 many TRBV5-4 TGTGCCAGCAGCTTGGAGGGATGGGCAGATACGCAGTATTTT CASSLEGWADTQYF
TRBD1 TRBJ2-7 few TRBV20-1 TGCAGTGCATTATGGACAGGGTATTCCGAGCAGTACTTC CSALWTGYSEQYF
- TRBJ2-4 many TRBV6-5 TGTGCCAGCAGAGGAACGGACAACGTCATTCAGTACTTC CASRGTDNVIQYF
- TRBJ2-6 many TRBV28 TGTGCCAGCAGTCAACAACTGTCTGGGGCCAACGTCCTGACTTTC CASSQQLSGANVLTF
TRBD2 TRBJ2-1 - TRBV2 TGTGCCAGCAGTGAAGACGGGACTAGCGGGAGGGATATGAATGAGCAGTTCTTC CASSEDGTSGRDMNEQFF
- TRBJ2-5 few TRBV12-3/TRBV12-4 TGTGCCAGCAGTCCGGCGGGACAGCAAGAGACCCAGTACTTC CASSPAGQQETQYF
TRBD1 TRBJ1-5 - TRBV6-6 TGTGCCAGCACCAGGGGGGCAGATAGCAATCAGCCCCAGCATTTT CASTRGADSNQPQHF
- TRBJ1-1 few TRBV7-6 TGTGCCAGCAGCGCCGGGGGGAGAACCGAAGCTTTCTTT CASSAGGRTEAFF
- TRBJ1-3 - TRBV7-8 TGTGCCAGCAGCCAGTTAGGAGGGAGAGGAAACACCATATATTTT CASSQLGGRGNTIYF
- TRBJ1-5 many TRBV20-1 TGCAGTGCTAGATCACAGTGGCCCTTCAATCAGCCCCAGCATTTT CSARSQWPFNQPQHF
TRBD2 TRBJ2-1 few TRBV2 TGTGCCAGCAGTGTTGCTAGCGGGAACAACAATGAGCAGTTCTTC CASSVASGNNNEQFF
TRBD2 TRBJ2-7 few TRBV4-1 TGCGCCAGCAGCCAATCTTCTAGCGGGATCTACGAGCAGTACTTC CASSQSSSGIYEQYF
- TRBJ2-3 - TRBV2 TGTGCCAGCAGTGATGGTTTAGATACGCAGTATTTT CASSDGLDTQYF
TRBD2 TRBJ2-1 many TRBV24-1 TGTGCCACCAGTGTCAGGGCGGGAGGAAAGCGTGAGCAGTTCTTC CATSVRAGGKREQFF
- TRBJ2-5 - TRBV4-1 TGCGCCAGCAGCCAAGAGTACCAAGAGACCCAGTACTTC CASSQEYQETQYF
- TRBJ2-4 few TRBV18 TGTGCCAGCTCACCCCCTACATGGCTAGCCAAAAACATTCAGTACTTC CASSPPTWLAKNIQYF
- TRBJ2-1 - TRBV20-1 TGCAGTGCTAGCTCCGGCTGGTTAAGGTCTCTAGGTGAGCAGTTCTTC CSASSGWLRSLGEQFF
- TRBJ2-7 - TRBV16 TGTGTCAGCAGCCCGACGTTATCTCTTTACGAGCAGTACTTC CVSSPTLSLYEQYF
- TRBJ2-1 few TRBV5-1 TGCGCCAGCAGCTTGGCGAGAACGAATGAGCAGTTCTTC CASSLARTNEQFF
TRBD1 TRBJ2-5 few TRBV6-5 TGTGCCAGCAGTTACTCGAGGTTACCCGGGACAGGGGAGACCCAGTACTTC CASSYSRLPGTGETQYF
- TRBJ2-5 - TRBV7-8 TGTGCCAGCAGGCCCGGGGGAGAGACCCAGTACTTC CASRPGGETQYF
TRBD2 TRBJ2-1 - TRBV5-4 TGTGCCAGCAGCTCAGGACTAGCGGGACCCGAGTTGAATGAGCAGTTCTTC CASSSGLAGPELNEQFF
- TRBJ2-2 many TRBV29-1 TGCAGCGCCTCCCGAGGAAACAGGGCCGGGGAGCTGTTTTTT CSASRGNRAGELFF
- TRBJ2-6 - TRBV7-6 TGTGCCAGCAGCTTAGCACCTAGGGGCTCTGGGGCCAACGTCCTGACTTTC CASSLAPRGSGANVLTF